The next 10 T cell receptor beta chains were all read from a single sample in a study of T cells in Graves' hyperthyroidism and ophthalmopathy. Amplified TCR beta CDR3 regions came from RNA transcripts. The HTBI set primed first-round TCR CDR3 RT-PCR. TCRdb fed the multiplex PCR reads into MiXCR, producing one record per CDR3 protein. Of 300,000 to 350,000 distinct CDR3 sequences in the sample, 14% are singletons; the top ten hold around 25%. What was sequenced was blood. These receptors were obtained from a woman aged 25 to 39 with Graves' hyperthyroidism.

This clonotype was counted a few times. The chain has TRBV5-1 and TRBJ2-7; D may be TRBD1 (6 bases). The V gene lost 7 bases and the J gene lost 2 bases, with 10 bases spanning the gap. The CDR3 has 12 residues. Germline V gene data show CDR1 as SGHRS and CDR2 as YFSETQ. This CDR3 is CASPDRPYEQYF. CDR3 DNA sequence: TGCGCCAGCCCGGACAGACCCTACGAGCAGTACTTC. Full variable domain (remainder filled in from reference TRBV5-1 and TRBJ2-7): KAGVTQTPRYLIKTRGQQVTLSCSPISGHRSVSWYQQTPGQGLQFLFEYFSETQRNKGNFPGRFSGRQFSNSRSEMNVSTLELGDSALYLCASPDRPYEQYFGPGTRLTVT.

In its sample, this clonotype was seen many times. The chain employs TRBV25-1 and TRBJ1-2; a weak D match, TRBD1 (5 bases). Germline V gene lookup returns CDR1 MGHDK and CDR2 SYGVNS. The CDR3 is 11 residues long. Trimming pared 2 bases from V and 8 bases from J, leaving 6 bases between. DNA of the CDR3: TGTGCCAGCAGTGAAGGGGGAGGCTACACCTTC. It is translated as CASSEGGGYTF.

Only a few counts were recorded for this clonotype. The junction and the germline gene differ at one end; a read error may be behind it. The chain is built from TRBV2 and TRBJ1-6; D is unclear. The length of the CDR3 is 17 residues. Germline CDR1 and CDR2: SNHLY and FYNNEI. CDR3 sequence (DNA): TGTGCCAGCAGTGAATTCAAGAATGGACCGTATAGTTCACCCCTCCACTTT. Translated: CASSEFKNGPYSSPLHF.

This clonotype was seen a handful of times. J is TRBJ2-5 and V is TRBV5-5; 8 bases fit TRBD1. Germline V gene lookup returns CDR1 SGHKS and CDR2 YYEKEE (reference sequence). CDR3 length: 12 residues. The ends lost 4 bases at V and 13 bases at J; junction bases unmatched: 9. The CDR3 sequence is CASSRDRLKWYF. CDR3 nucleotide sequence: TGTGCCAGCAGCCGGGACAGGCTCAAATGGTACTTC.

This clonotype was seen at least ten times. The J gene is TRBJ1-5, the V gene TRBV29-1; D gene ambiguous. The germline CDR1 and CDR2 sequences are SQVTM and ANQGSEA. Trimming took 6 bases from V and 4 from J, leaving 16 bases between them. The CDR3 covers 14 residues. CDR3 amino acids: CSVAVSAPNQPQHF. The CDR3 nucleotides are TGCAGCGTAGCTGTGTCAGCTCCAAATCAGCCCCAGCATTTT.

A single count supports this clonotype. This rearrangement joins TRBV9 to TRBJ2-4; perhaps TRBD2 as D (6 bases). V lost 0 bases to trimming and J lost 6 bases, with 13 bases between them. CDR1 and CDR2 from the germline V gene are SGDLS and YYNGEE. CDR3 length equals 15 residues. CDR3 sequence (DNA): TGTGCCAGCAGCGTAGGCGGGGAAACGAGAAACATTCAGTACTTC. As protein: CASSVGGETRNIQYF.

This clonotype was seen at least ten times. The chain links TRBV27 to TRBJ2-3; D is ambiguous. The CDR3 loop spans 13 amino acids. From germline, CDR1 is MNHEY and CDR2 SMNVEV (reference sequence). V gave up 6 bases and J gave up 0 bases, with 7 bases separating them. In DNA form, the CDR3 reads TGTGCCAGCAGATCTCTGAGCACAGATACGCAGTATTTT. This sequence encodes CASRSLSTDTQYF.

A few counts support this clonotype. This chain links TRBV10-2 with TRBJ1-5, with TRBD1 matching over 8 bases. Germline CDR1 and CDR2: WSHSY and SAAADI. The CDR3 has 16 residues. The trim removed 2 bases at V and 4 bases at J, leaving 7 bases unmatched. Written as DNA, the CDR3 is TGCGCCAGCAGTGAGCTACCAGGGGGCTATAATCAGCCCCAGCATTTT. This codes for CASSELPGGYNQPQHF.

This clonotype came up many times. The V and J genes are TRBV19 and TRBJ1-2; no clear D. The CDR3 loop spans 14 amino acids. With 3 bases removed from V and 3 bases from J, the gap between germline ends came to 11 bases. CDR1 LNHDA and CDR2 SQIVND come from the germline V gene (reference sequence). CDR3 sequence (DNA): TGTGCCAGTAGTATCTTTGGCGGCGACTATGGCTACACCTTC. Its translation is CASSIFGGDYGYTF. Supplemented by reference TRBV19 and TRBJ1-2, the full variable domain reads DGGITQSPKYLFRKEGQNVTLSCEQNLNHDAMYWYRQDPGQGLRLIYYSQIVNDFQKGDIAEGYSVSREKKESFPLTVTSAQKNPTAFYLCASSIFGGDYGYTFGSGTRLTVV.

This clonotype was observed many times. The CDR3 is CASSYSGTSPPQHF. The DNA of the CDR3 is TGTGCCAGCAGTTATTCGGGGACTTCACCGCCCCAGCATTTT. V and J are TRBV6-6 and TRBJ1-5; the D gene is possibly TRBD1 (5 bases). V was trimmed by 3 bases and J by 9 bases, leaving 15 bases between them. Germline-derived CDR1 and CDR2 are MNHNY and SVGAGI (reference sequence). CDR3 size: 14 residues.